Following are 14 T cell receptor beta chains from one sample sequenced in a study of T cell changes during pregnancy in multiple sclerosis. The table came from immunoSEQ multiplex PCR; TCRdb's copy has only in-frame clones and leaves some out. In the table there are 85,000 to 100,000 clones, approximately 92% of which are singletons. The source was peripheral blood, collected in the first trimester of pregnancy. These receptors originate from a female donor with multiple sclerosis, enrolled in a pregnancy study.

The V call is TRBV5-1, the J call TRBJ1-2, with D possibly TRBD1 on 5 matching bases. There are 14 residues in the CDR3. Germline-derived CDR1 and CDR2 are SGHRS and YFSETQ. The V gene lost 1 base and the J gene lost 3 bases, with 10 bases spanning the gap. The CDR3 DNA follows: TGCGCCAGCAGCTTGAGACAGACGGACTATGGCTACACCTTC. It is translated as CASSLRQTDYGYTF. Filled out from reference TRBV5-1 and TRBJ1-2, the complete variable domain reads KAGVTQTPRYLIKTRGQQVTLSCSPISGHRSVSWYQQTPGQGLQFLFEYFSETQRNKGNFPGRFSGRQFSNSRSEMNVSTLELGDSALYLCASSLRQTDYGYTFGSGTRLTVV.

The CDR3: CASVKRGGGGEQYF. The DNA for the CDR3 is TGTGCCAGTGTGAAGCGTGGTGGGGGAGGCGAGCAGTACTTC. The chain uses TRBV5-4 and TRBJ2-7; D is possibly TRBD2 (6 bases). Germline loops: CDR1 SGHNT, CDR2 YYREEE (reference sequence). Trimming took 8 bases from V and 6 from J, leaving 21 bases between them. This CDR3 spans 14 amino acids.

This rearrangement joins TRBV5-1 to TRBJ2-1; 10 bases are a match to TRBD1. This CDR3 contains 14 residues. The V segment lost 7 bases and the J segment 4 bases; nucleotides outside the gene matches: 5. Germline CDR1 and CDR2: SGHRS and YFSETQ. CDR3 DNA: TGCGCCAGCTCGCGGGACAGGGGTTACAATGAGCAGTTCTTC. Its protein is CASSRDRGYNEQFF.

V gene TRBV19 combines with J gene TRBJ2-6; no definite D call. Germline V gene lookup returns CDR1 LNHDA and CDR2 SQIVND (reference sequence). The V end was cut by 3 bases, the J end by 0 bases, with 3 bases between. This CDR3 has 14 amino acids. CDR3 protein: CASSINSGANVLTF. The CDR3 DNA is TGTGCCAGTAGTATCAACTCTGGGGCCAACGTCCTGACTTTC.

The rearrangement joins TRBV27 to TRBJ2-7; D perhaps matches TRBD1 (5 bases). Per the germline V gene, CDR1 is MNHEY and CDR2 is SMNVEV (reference sequence). The ends were cut back, 5 bases at V and 5 bases at J, with 13 bases in the middle. This CDR3 has 13 amino acids. In nucleotides, the CDR3 is TGTGCCAGCAGTGCCAGGGTATCTCACGAGCAGTACTTC. Translated: CASSARVSHEQYF.

The rearrangement links TRBV27 to TRBJ2-7; possibly TRBD2 for D (7 bases). The CDR3 totals 12 residues. The V end was cut by 2 bases, the J end by 12 bases, with 14 bases between. The germline gives CDR1 MNHEY, CDR2 SMNVEV (reference sequence). For the CDR3, the DNA is TGTGCCAGCAGTTTAAGGGGGGGGGAGTCGTACTTC. It yields the protein CASSLRGGESYF.

The rearrangement links TRBV6-6 to TRBJ2-7; TRBD2 might be the D (6 bases). V lost 7 bases, J lost 2 bases, and 18 bases lay in between. CDR1 and CDR2 from the germline V gene are MNHNY and SVGAGI (reference sequence). There are 15 residues in the CDR3. The CDR3 here is CASTRSGTGPYEQYF. Here the CDR3 DNA reads TGTGCCAGCACCCGATCCGGGACTGGTCCCTACGAGCAGTACTTC.

A single count supports this clone. The gene calls are TRBV13 and TRBJ2-2; 10 bases agree with TRBD2. This CDR3 is 20 amino acids long. V was pared by 3 bases and J by 3 bases, with 16 bases of the junction left unmatched. Germline V lookup: CDR1 PRHDT, CDR2 FYEKMQ (reference sequence). The CDR3 is CASSFPPLAGEGSDTGELFF. CDR3 nucleotide sequence: TGTGCCAGCAGCTTTCCCCCGCTAGCGGGAGAAGGAAGTGACACCGGGGAGCTGTTTTTT.

CDR3 nucleotide sequence: TGTGCCAGCTCTCCGGGACTAGCGGGACCAAAGCAGTACTTC. This codes for CASSPGLAGPKQYF. The chain recombines TRBV27 with TRBJ2-7; 13 nucleotides match TRBD2. J was trimmed by 8 bases and V by 8 bases; bases with no gene match: 9. Looked up from germline, CDR1 is MNHEY and CDR2 is SMNVEV (reference sequence). CDR3 length: 14 residues.

This chain uses TRBV7-2 with TRBJ2-5; unclear D gene. Germline lookup yields CDR1 SGHTA and CDR2 FQGNSA. V was trimmed by 2 bases and J by 5 bases, leaving 6 bases between them. CDR3 length: 12 residues. The CDR3 region is CASSLYGETQYF. CDR3 bases: TGTGCCAGCAGCTTATACGGGGAGACCCAGTACTTC.

This clone has ten or more counts. The chain joins TRBV13 to TRBJ2-5, with a weak D call TRBD1 (5 bases). Between the trimmed V and J ends, which lost 0 bases and 2 bases, there was a span of 7 bases. Per germline, CDR1 PRHDT and CDR2 FYEKMQ (reference sequence). The CDR3 length is 14 residues. The CDR3 bases are TGTGCCAGCAGCTTAGGTAGGGGACAAGAGACCCAGTACTTC. Translated: CASSLGRGQETQYF.

The V gene is TRBV7-9, the J gene TRBJ2-1, with TRBD2 as a possible D gene (6 bases). The CDR3 loop spans 16 amino acids. Trimming shortened V by 0 bases and J by 10 bases, and 19 bases separated the two germline ends. Per the germline V gene, CDR1 is SEHNR and CDR2 is FQNEAQ (reference sequence). The DNA for the CDR3 is TGTGCCAGCAGCTTAGCCCTCAACGACCCTAGCGAAGAGCAGTTCTTC. This translates into CASSLALNDPSEEQFF.

This chain uses TRBV7-3 with TRBJ2-2; the match to TRBD2 covers 12 bases. The CDR3 covers 15 residues. CDR1 and CDR2 from the germline V gene are SGHTA and FQGTGA. The trim removed 4 bases at V and 7 bases at J, leaving 4 bases unmatched. The CDR3 nucleotides are TGTGCCAGCAGCTCACTAGCGGGAGGCGGCGGGGAGCTGTTTTTT. Its translation is CASSSLAGGGGELFF.

The rearrangement links TRBV20-1 to TRBJ1-2, with D possibly being TRBD1 (5 bases). V was shortened by 1 base and J by 7 bases, with 7 bases between the two germline ends. The CDR3 extends over 11 amino acids. Germline V gene data show CDR1 as DFQATT and CDR2 as SNEGSKA (reference sequence). In DNA, the CDR3 is TGCAGTGCTAGAGGGGGCGGTGGCTACACCTTC. Protein product: CSARGGGGYTF.